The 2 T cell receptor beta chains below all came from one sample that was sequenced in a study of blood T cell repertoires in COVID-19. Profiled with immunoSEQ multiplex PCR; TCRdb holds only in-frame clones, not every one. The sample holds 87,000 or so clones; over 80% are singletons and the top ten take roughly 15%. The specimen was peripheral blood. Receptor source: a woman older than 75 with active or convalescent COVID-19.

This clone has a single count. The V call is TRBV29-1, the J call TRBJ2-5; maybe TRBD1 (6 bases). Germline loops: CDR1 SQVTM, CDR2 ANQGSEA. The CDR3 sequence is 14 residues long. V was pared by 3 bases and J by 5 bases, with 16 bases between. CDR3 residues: CSVEGATGAETQYF. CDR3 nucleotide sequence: TGCAGCGTTGAGGGGGCTACCGGGGCGGAGACCCAGTACTTC.

The CDR3 reads CASSSGTSSYNEQFF. The CDR3 DNA reads TGTGCCAGCAGTTCCGGGACAAGCTCCTACAATGAGCAGTTCTTC. The V and J genes are TRBV28 and TRBJ2-1; D is possibly TRBD1 (6 bases). V was trimmed by 4 bases and J by 0 bases, leaving 10 bases between them. The germline gives CDR1 MDHEN, CDR2 SYDVKM. The CDR3 is 15 residues long.